This T cell receptor (beta chain) was sequenced in a study of blood T cell repertoires in COVID-19 (dated by TCRdb to the early 2020s). At the level of the whole study: Collaborator samples came from the United States, Italy and Spain and covered acute and convalescent phases of COVID-19. The material from the prospective study consisted of cDNA or gDNA derived from T cells, B-cell-depleted T cells, or PBMCs. Subjects who had been exposed to COVID-19, were actively infected with it, or had recovered from it provided the deeply sampled blood TCRbeta repertoires that made up the dataset. The repertoires were made available in a free public database intended to serve as a resource for research on the immune response to SARS-CoV-2. The samples were drawn from the first 160 participants of the ongoing ImmuneRACE study and from 1,254 subjects provided by 6 global collaborators. Sample metadata almost always included a de-identified subject ID, COVID-19 status, age in years and sex. Where HLA class I and class II types were available, the types were taken from metadata supplied by the sample provider, not from assay-based typing.

The CDR3 starts with the cysteine, ends with the phenylalanine, and has 20 residues. Of the read, only the CDR3 DNA is kept; its 60 bases are in frame from base 1. About this clone itself: No antigen is known for it. No much larger clonotype is one base removed from it; base qualities were not supplied.

The immunoSEQ Assay, a bias-controlled multiplex PCR, was used to amplify TCRbeta CDR3 regions from genomic DNA. Turning to the authors' computational methods: The number of nucleated cells in each sample was estimated by amplification of reference gene primers within the assay. To quantify the absolute abundance of each unique TCRbeta CDR3 rearrangement, sequence reads were collapsed and filtered. For each sample, productive Simpson clonality was calculated as the square root of Simpson's diversity index over productive rearrangements. TCRdb took this table from immuneACCESS and kept in-frame rearrangements with V and J called. Such tables lack part of the clones; where checked against another copy, unresolved V genes explain under half of the gap, and the rest is unexplained. V and J calls and clone size follow that table, whereas D and trimming were derived from the DNA. This sample is represented by around 250,000 clones; around 90% of them were singletons. The biggest ten clones account for 1.5% to 2% of the sample.

Participants in the prospective study were aged roughly 18 to 90 years, lived in more than 20 United States geographic areas, and enrolled through a virtual design. In the prospective study, participants were assigned to cohorts based on the clinical history participants reported in a screening survey and a study questionnaire. For ImmuneRACE Cohort 3, a participant was defined as recovered based on two consecutive negative NP/OP PCR tests, clearance by a healthcare professional, or resolution of symptoms. In the prospective study, mobile phlebotomists collected whole blood, serum and a nasopharyngeal or oropharyngeal swab from each participant. Participants in the prospective study had the option to provide additional blood draws and questionnaires over an approximately 2-month period. Before DNA extraction, prospective study blood samples were shipped either frozen or at room temperature. General conclusions and limits of the study: Clinical and demographic metadata were provided uncurated, with the amount varying by source and participant.

The sequenced sample was PBMCs or T cells enriched from blood (not recorded which). The chain is assembled from TRBV21-1 and TRBJ1-6; TRBD1, the table's D call, lacks a check against the DNA. TRBV21-1 is listed as a pseudogene. This TCR came from a woman aged 45-59 years who had recovered from COVID-19. The DNA reads as follows: TGTGCCAGCACCCGGGTATTTGATTTACAGGTGAACAGGGATTTGTCCCCCCTCCACTTT. Translation gives CASTRVFDLQVNRDLSPLHF.